This is a list of T cell receptor beta chains from one sample in a study of T cell repertoires in cytomegalovirus infection. The antigens of these receptors remain unknown. TCRdb itself ran the reads through MiXCR, one entry per CDR3 protein. This sample has about 900,000 distinct CDR3 sequences, with roughly 30% found just once. This specimen was cultured CD8+ T cells from PBMCs, taken from culture after CMV antigen stimulation. The receptors come from a human donor in good health (CMV status not recorded). Some clones in this sample may be carry-over from other donors' samples. Each CDR3 is given with its conserved first and last residue. D genes are given only for firm matches. A clone size is listed for some rows: how often the clone was seen (once, few, many), or a class if it is expanded.

-	-	TRBV7-9	TRBJ1-4	CASSYRDRLRRNEKLFF	TGTGCCAGCAGCTACCGGGACCGCCTGAGGCGGAATGAAAAACTGTTTTTT
few	-	TRBV7-9	TRBJ1-1	CASSSTVTGTTEAFF	TGTGCCAGCAGCTCAACCGTAACAGGGACCACTGAAGCTTTCTTT
-	TRBD2	TRBV5-6	TRBJ2-1	CASSLGGGGPHNEQFF	TGTGCCAGCAGTTTGGGCGGGGGGGGGCCCCACAATGAGCAGTTCTTC
-	-	TRBV10-2	TRBJ2-3	CASSESRSATQYF	TGCGCCAGCAGTGAGTCGCGCTCAGCTACGCAGTATTTT
-	-	TRBV27	TRBJ1-1	CASSLGGTHTEAFF	TGTGCCAGCAGTTTAGGGGGCACGCACACTGAAGCTTTCTTT
-	TRBD2	TRBV6-6	TRBJ2-7	CASSGLAGGLEQYF	TGTGCCAGCAGCGGACTAGCGGGGGGGCTTGAGCAGTACTTC
-	-	TRBV2	TRBJ2-7	CAVQTGRYEQYF	TGTGCCGTTCAAACGGGCAGGTACGAGCAGTACTTC
-	TRBD2	TRBV2	TRBJ2-3	CASSHNPLAGATDTQYF	TGTGCCAGCAGTCATAACCCCCTAGCGGGGGCCACAGATACGCAGTATTTT
few	-	TRBV19	TRBJ1-2	CAIETGNYGYTF	TGTGCCATCGAAACGGGGAACTATGGCTACACCTTC
-	TRBD1	TRBV5-1	TRBJ2-3	CASTGDRGIPDTQYF	TGCGCCAGTACCGGGGACAGGGGAATTCCAGATACGCAGTATTTT
many	-	TRBV7-6	TRBJ1-1	CASSLRGWVGPQGSNTEAFF	TGTGCCAGCAGCTTAAGGGGTTGGGTAGGACCTCAGGGGTCGAACACTGAAGCTTTCTTT
-	TRBD1	TRBV27	TRBJ1-4	CASSLRDRPNEKLFF	TGTGCCAGCAGTTTACGGGACAGGCCTAATGAAAAACTGTTTTTT
once	TRBD2	TRBV7-9	TRBJ2-5	CASSSGLVRETQYF	TGTGCCAGCAGCTCGGGACTAGTTCGCGAGACCCAGTACTTC
few	-	TRBV7-9	TRBJ2-6	CASSPRTDLVSGANVLTF	TGTGCCAGCAGCCCACGGACAGACCTTGTCTCTGGGGCCAACGTCCTGACTTTC
-	TRBD1	TRBV6-1	TRBJ2-7	CASSPLLTGDTYEQYF	TGTGCCAGCAGTCCGCTTTTAACAGGGGATACCTACGAGCAGTACTTC
-	-	TRBV13	TRBJ1-1	CASSDFGNRLNTEAFF	TGTGCCAGCAGCGATTTCGGGAACAGGCTGAACACTGAAGCTTTCTTT
-	-	TRBV27	TRBJ1-1	CASSLSSGAWSTEAFF	TGTGCCAGCAGTTTATCGTCAGGGGCGTGGAGCACTGAAGCTTTCTTT
-	TRBD1	TRBV28	TRBJ1-2	CASSPSPGQLVWYGYTF	TGTGCCAGCAGTCCCTCGCCGGGACAGCTCGTTTGGTATGGCTACACCTTC
-	-	TRBV14	TRBJ1-2	CASSRSGTDGYTF	TGTGCCAGCAGCCGATCCGGGACGGATGGCTACACCTTC
few	TRBD2	TRBV7-9	TRBJ2-1	CASSLDYGLAGGYNEQFF	TGTGCCAGCAGCTTAGATTACGGACTAGCGGGGGGATACAATGAGCAGTTCTTC
-	TRBD1	TRBV7-6	TRBJ1-1	CASSGNRGKNTEAFF	TGTGCCAGCAGCGGAAACAGGGGAAAGAACACTGAAGCTTTCTTT
few	-	TRBV7-6	TRBJ1-1	CASSLVQGLRTEAFF	TGTGCCAGCAGCTTAGTACAGGGTTTGAGGACTGAAGCTTTCTTT
-	TRBD1	TRBV27	TRBJ1-1	CASVKGQIMNTEAFF	TGTGCCAGCGTTAAGGGACAGATCATGAACACTGAAGCTTTCTTT
few	-	TRBV29-1	TRBJ1-1	CSVGPRMANTEAFF	TGCAGCGTTGGCCCGAGGATGGCGAACACTGAAGCTTTCTTT
-	TRBD1	TRBV24-1	TRBJ2-5	CATSDSGQGETQYF	TGTGCCACCAGTGATTCGGGACAGGGTGAGACCCAGTACTTC
-	-	TRBV28	TRBJ2-2	CASSLRAGAGTGELFF	TGTGCCAGCAGTTTAAGGGCCGGGGCTGGGACCGGGGAGCTGTTTTTT
-	TRBD2	TRBV14	TRBJ2-3	CASSQSSGGPFRTDTQYF	TGTGCCAGCAGCCAAAGTAGCGGGGGCCCCTTTCGGACAGATACGCAGTATTTT
few	TRBD1	TRBV19	TRBJ1-5	CASSRDRGLSQPQHF	TGTGCCAGTAGCCGGGACAGGGGGCTTTCGCAGCCCCAGCATTTT
few	TRBD1	TRBV25-1	TRBJ2-4	CASSESTRGTGAKNIQYF	TGTGCCAGCAGTGAATCCACCCGAGGGACAGGGGCCAAAAACATTCAGTACTTC
few	-	TRBV12-5	TRBJ1-6	CASGLGRGGNSPLHF	TGTGCTAGTGGTTTGGGCCGGGGGGGTAATTCACCCCTCCACTTT
-	TRBD1	TRBV4-1	TRBJ2-1	CASSQQDRGYNEQFF	TGCGCCAGCAGCCAACAGGACAGGGGCTACAATGAGCAGTTCTTC
many	TRBD1	TRBV28	TRBJ2-1	CASFHTGGYEQFF	TGTGCCAGCTTCCACACAGGGGGTTACGAGCAGTTCTTC
-	-	TRBV7-2	TRBJ2-1	CASSLGDWSYNEQFF	TGTGCCAGCAGCTTAGGGGACTGGTCCTACAATGAGCAGTTCTTC
many	TRBD1	TRBV7-6	TRBJ2-7	CASSHETGGYEQYF	TGTGCCAGCAGCCACGAGACAGGGGGCTACGAGCAGTACTTC
-	-	TRBV6-5	TRBJ2-1	CASKNWGSYNEQFF	TGTGCCAGTAAGAATTGGGGCTCCTACAATGAGCAGTTCTTC
-	-	TRBV7-9	TRBJ2-7	CASSWATTYEQYF	TGTGCCAGCAGCTGGGCCACAACCTACGAGCAGTACTTC
few	-	TRBV2	TRBJ2-3	CASSEILTGPTDTQYF	TGTGCCAGCAGTGAAATATTGACTGGACCCACAGATACGCAGTATTTT
few	-	TRBV12-3/TRBV12-4	TRBJ1-2	CASAGWGAVGYTF	TGTGCCAGCGCTGGTTGGGGGGCGGTGGGCTACACCTTC
-	-	TRBV12-5	TRBJ2-5	CASGLGAHQGSRETQYF	TGTGCTAGTGGTTTGGGAGCCCACCAGGGTTCTCGGGAGACCCAGTACTTC
-	TRBD1	TRBV28	TRBJ1-2	CASTSWDRGSNYGYTF	TGTGCCAGCACTTCCTGGGACAGGGGGAGCAACTATGGCTACACCTTC
-	-	TRBV6-2/TRBV6-3	TRBJ2-1	CASSLLSAGGEQFF	TGTGCCAGCAGCCTCCTAAGCGCCGGGGGTGAGCAGTTCTTC
-	TRBD2	TRBV5-4	TRBJ2-2	CASSDGLAGVLTGELFF	TGTGCCAGCAGCGACGGACTAGCGGGGGTTTTAACCGGGGAGCTGTTTTTT
-	-	TRBV6-8	TRBJ1-2	CASGTIRGYTF	TGTGCCAGCGGGACAATTCGGGGCTACACCTTC
-	-	TRBV27	TRBJ2-7	CASTGNPTIHEQYF	TGTGCCAGCACCGGAAACCCCACGATCCACGAGCAGTACTTC
-	-	TRBV4-1	TRBJ2-2	CASSQDRARILTGELFF	TGCGCCAGCAGCCAAGATCGGGCCCGAATATTAACCGGGGAGCTGTTTTTT
few	-	TRBV9	TRBJ1-2	CASSSRELFFYGYTF	TGTGCCAGCAGCTCCAGGGAGCTATTCTTCTATGGCTACACCTTC